A single sample gave rise to the 17 T cell receptor beta chains below, sequenced in a study of beta chain features in type 1 diabetes. Their specific antigens are unknown. Findings and limits, study-wide: Type 1 diabetes patients showed a moderate but significant shortening of TCRB CDR3s in all four CD4+ subsets.

Expressed TCRB transcripts were sequenced after all isolated RNA was converted to cDNA. This table comes from immunoSEQ multiplex PCR, and its TCRdb copy is limited to in-frame clones, with some not included. This sample carries 550,000 to 850,000 clones, roughly an eighth of them seen once, and the ten largest clones take roughly 0.022%. Sequenced sample: naive CD4+ T cells from blood. These receptors came from a man between 18 and 29 years old with type 1 diabetes.

The table lists this clone with a few counts. This sequence joins TRBV5-6 and TRBJ1-2; TRBD1 aligns across 10 bases. Germline CDR1 and CDR2: SGHDT and YYEEEE. CDR3 length: 15 amino acids. Trimming removed 0 bases from V and 4 bases from J; junction bases left unmatched: 3. CDR3 residues: CASSLAGQGGYGYTF. CDR3 DNA: TGTGCCAGCAGCTTGGCCGGACAGGGGGGCTATGGCTACACCTTC.

V usage is TRBV29-1 and J usage is TRBJ2-1, with D uncertain. Between the trimmed V and J ends, which lost 4 bases and 9 bases, there was a span of 37 bases. CDR1 SQVTM and CDR2 ANQGSEA come from the germline V gene. The CDR3 contains 20 residues. CDR3 coding DNA: TGCAGCGTTGCCCGGTCGTCGCCCGGCTCGCTTTTGTTTCGCAAGGGTGAGCAGTTCTTC. This translates into CSVARSSPGSLLFRKGEQFF.

The rearrangement links TRBV10-3 to TRBJ2-1; D may match TRBD1 or TRBD2 (5 bases each). This CDR3 comprises 15 residues. Between the trimmed V and J ends, which lost 10 bases and 0 bases, there was a span of 16 bases. Germline CDR1 reads ENHRY; CDR2 reads SYGVKD. Written as DNA, the CDR3 is TGTGCCACCAATCTTGACAGCGGCTCCTACAATGAGCAGTTCTTC. It codes for CATNLDSGSYNEQFF.

This clone was seen a few times. The genes are TRBV5-4 and TRBJ2-3; D unresolved. This CDR3 has 13 residues. CDR1 is SGHNT, CDR2 YYREEE, per germline (reference sequence). Trimming stripped 6 bases from V and 0 bases from J, with 8 bases between. The DNA for the CDR3 is TGTGCCAGCAACGACCTCAGCACAGATACGCAGTATTTT. Its translation: CASNDLSTDTQYF. The full variable domain, completed using reference TRBV5-4 and TRBJ2-3, is ETGVTQSPTHLIKTRGQQVTLRCSSQSGHNTVSWYQQALGQGPQFIFQYYREEENGRGNFPPRFSGLQFPNYSSELNVNALELDDSALYLCASNDLSTDTQYFGPGTRLTVL.

The table lists this clone with a count of one. The chain has TRBV30 and TRBJ1-2, with 7 bases that match TRBD1. V was pared by 3 bases and J by 1 base, with 11 bases of the junction left unmatched. Germline V gene data show CDR1 as GTSNPN and CDR2 as SVGIG (reference sequence). The CDR3 extends over 16 amino acids. The CDR3 DNA reads as TGTGCCTGGAGGGGTACAGGGGACCCACGTAACTATGGCTACACCTTC. Encoded protein: CAWRGTGDPRNYGYTF.

The chain has TRBV30 and TRBJ2-5; D may be TRBD1 (5 bases). CDR3 length: 12 residues. V was shortened by 5 bases and J by 5 bases, with 12 bases between the two germline ends. Germline V CDR1 and CDR2: GTSNPN, SVGIG (reference sequence). The DNA of the CDR3 is TGTGCCTGGGGGCCAGGGAAGGAGACCCAGTACTTC. The encoded protein is CAWGPGKETQYF.

The V and J genes are TRBV6-5 and TRBJ1-3; TRBD1 is a possible D gene (5 bases). V lost 6 bases to trimming and J lost 0 bases, with 12 bases between them. The CDR3 contains 15 residues. In germline, CDR1 is MNHEY, CDR2 SVGAGI. The CDR3, as DNA: TGTGCCAGCAGCCAGACAGTACCCTCTGGAAACACCATATATTTT. Residues: CASSQTVPSGNTIYF.

The rearrangement joins TRBV6-1 to TRBJ2-7; D is possibly TRBD1 (6 bases). Germline CDR1 reads MNHNS; CDR2 reads SASEGT. V shed 2 bases and J shed 3 bases, with 14 bases lying between them. The CDR3 length is 15 residues. The CDR3 here is CASSEPGSGDYEQYF. For the CDR3, the DNA is TGTGCCAGCAGTGAACCCGGGTCAGGGGACTACGAGCAGTACTTC.

The chain uses TRBV19 and TRBJ1-2, with a weak D call TRBD1 (6 bases). The ends were cut back, 3 bases at V and 4 bases at J, with 12 bases in the middle. Germline V lookup: CDR1 LNHDA, CDR2 SQIVND (reference sequence). CDR3 size: 14 residues. The CDR3 reads CASSIAGQSYGYTF. In nucleotides, the CDR3 is TGTGCCAGTAGTATCGCGGGACAAAGCTATGGCTACACCTTC.

This rearrangement joins TRBV18 to TRBJ2-1; TRBD2 aligns across 11 bases. Unmatched junction bases numbered 8, after V lost 5 bases and J lost 5 bases. CDR3 length equals 16 residues. The germline V gene has CDR1 KGHSH and CDR2 LQKENI. The CDR3 DNA sequence: TGTGCCAGCTCATCCCCCGGGACTAGCGGACACAATGAGCAGTTCTTC. It is translated as CASSSPGTSGHNEQFF.

This clone has only a few counts. V gene TRBV30 combines with J gene TRBJ2-7; weak D call: TRBD1 (6 bases). CDR3 length equals 14 residues. V gave up 3 bases and J gave up 0 bases, with 12 bases separating them. Germline CDR1 GTSNPN, CDR2 SVGIG (reference sequence). The CDR3 spells CAWSGQSYSYEQYF. CDR3 nucleotide sequence: TGTGCCTGGAGCGGACAGTCTTACTCCTACGAGCAGTACTTC.

The chain is built from TRBV19 and TRBJ1-2, with D hard to call. CDR3 length: 12 amino acids. The V end lost 4 bases, the J end lost 2 bases, and 5 bases lay between the germline ends. The germline gives CDR1 LNHDA, CDR2 SQIVND (reference sequence). This CDR3 is CASSSRNYGYTF. The CDR3 nucleotides are TGTGCCAGTAGTAGTCGAAACTATGGCTACACCTTC. Variable domain in full (rest from reference TRBV19 and TRBJ1-2): DGGITQSPKYLFRKEGQNVTLSCEQNLNHDAMYWYRQDPGQGLRLIYYSQIVNDFQKGDIAEGYSVSREKKESFPLTVTSAQKNPTAFYLCASSSRNYGYTFGSGTRLTVV.

This clone appeared a few times. V gene TRBV5-4 combines with J gene TRBJ2-5; D not certain. This CDR3 has 14 amino acids. Trimming removed 3 bases from V and 4 bases from J, with 13 bases in between. Germline CDR1 and CDR2: SGHNT and YYREEE (reference sequence). The CDR3 sequence is CASSSETRGETQYF. CDR3 coding DNA: TGTGCCAGCAGCTCCGAAACCCGAGGAGAGACCCAGTACTTC.

V is TRBV15 and J is TRBJ2-3; D gene ambiguous. Germline V lookup: CDR1 LNHNV, CDR2 YYDKDF (reference sequence). The length of the CDR3 is 14 residues. Trimming took off 0 bases at V and 7 bases at J, with 11 bases between the two ends. The CDR3 nucleotides read TGTGCCACCAGCAGAGATCAGGTGGGGAATACGCAGTATTTT. Its translation is CATSRDQVGNTQYF.

The gene calls are TRBV7-2 and TRBJ2-7; 8 bases agree with TRBD1. This CDR3 region has 14 residues. Germline CDR1 SGHTA, CDR2 FQGNSA. Trimming cost V 7 bases and J 5 bases; bases outside gene matches: 10. CDR3 in amino acids: CASTQRQGSHEQYF. The CDR3 bases are TGTGCCAGCACCCAACGACAGGGGAGCCACGAGCAGTACTTC.

A word on this clone: In the same sample, other DNA sequences code for this CDR3. The chain uses TRBV30 and TRBJ1-4; 10 nucleotides agree with TRBD1. V was clipped by 3 bases and J by 8 bases; unmatched bases: 3. Germline-derived CDR1 and CDR2 are GTSNPN and SVGIG (reference sequence). The CDR3 extends over 13 amino acids. CDR3 amino acids: CAWSRDRGEKLFF. CDR3 nucleotide sequence: TGTGCCTGGAGCCGGGACAGGGGCGAAAAACTGTTTTTT.

Comment on this clone: Other DNA sequences from this sample encode an identical CDR3 as well. The chain uses TRBV7-3 and TRBJ1-1, with D unclear. CDR3 length: 14 residues. Trimming pared 5 bases from V and 1 base from J, leaving 11 bases between. In germline, CDR1 is SGHTA, CDR2 FQGTGA. In DNA, the CDR3 is TGTGCCAGCAGCCTGGACTCAGGGAACACTGAAGCTTTCTTT. It translates to CASSLDSGNTEAFF.